This T cell receptor beta chain originates from a study of CD8 T cells in ankylosing spondylitis. One entry per CDR3 protein results from TCRdb running MiXCR on the 5' RACE reads. Found here are 160,000 or so distinct CDR3 sequences, 9.5% to 10% of them singletons; the top ten hold about 15%. This clonotype was detected only a few times. From germline, CDR1 is MNHEY and CDR2 SVGEGT. Trimming pared 6 bases from V and 7 bases from J, leaving 13 bases between. The CDR3 extends over 12 amino acids. The TCR comes from a female donor with ankylosing spondylitis or in good health (not recorded which). The V and J genes are TRBV6-2 or TRBV6-3 and TRBJ2-7; D may correspond to TRBD1 or TRBD2 (5 bases each). The sequencing sample was made of blood, either unsorted or a sorted T cell fraction (not recorded which). This CDR3 is CASSQFEGEQYF. CDR3 nucleotide sequence: TGTGCCAGCAGCCAATTCGAGGGGGAGCAGTACTTC.